The sequence of this T cell receptor (beta chain) was determined in a study of blood T cell repertoires in COVID-19. On the study more broadly: Samples representing acute and convalescent COVID-19 were sourced from the United States, Italy and Spain. T cells, B-cell-depleted T cells, or PBMCs supplied cDNA or gDNA.

In the study's own analysis: From reference gene primer amplification, estimates of nucleated cell counts were derived. TCRdb keeps only in-frame clones here, not all; method: immunoSEQ multiplex PCR. From that table come the V and J calls and clone size; the DNA was used to work out D and trimming. The table has more than 15,000 clones, about nine tenths seen once. This CDR3 spans 13 amino acids. V was shortened by 4 bases and J by 2 bases, with 7 bases between the two germline ends. Germline assignment: CDR1 SGHRS and CDR2 YFSETQ. The sequenced sample was peripheral blood. The chain has TRBV5-1 and TRBJ2-1; TRBD2 might be the D (6 bases). This clonotype was sampled from a man aged 45-65 years with active COVID-19. This chain's CDR3 is CASSPSAYNEQFF. CDR3 bases: TGCGCCAGCAGCCCTAGCGCCTACAATGAGCAGTTCTTC.